Listed below are T cell receptor beta chains from one sample, sequenced in a study of beta chain features in type 1 diabetes. The data were produced by immunoSEQ multiplex PCR, yet TCRdb's version contains in-frame clones alone and is incomplete. The data contain 280,000 or so clones, approximately 15% of them singletons. The source material was naive CD4+ T cells from blood. The receptors stem from a man between 18 and 35 years old with type 1 diabetes. Each CDR3 is given with its conserved first and last residue. Fields, in order: J gene, clone size, D gene, V gene, CDR3 DNA, CDR3 protein. A D gene is named only where the DNA matches it firmly. Expanded clones get a size class; other rows say once, few or many, or leave the size out.

j_call: TRBJ2-1
clone_size: few
d_call: .
v_call: TRBV7-2
cdr3_nt: TGTGCCAGCAGCTTATATGGGGCTAGCCGGGAGCGGACTGAGCAGTTCTTC
cdr3_aa: CASSLYGASRERTEQFF

j_call: TRBJ2-4
clone_size: few
d_call: TRBD2
v_call: TRBV7-2
cdr3_nt: TGTGCCAGCAGCTTAGCGCCTGGGGGGGATACTCAGTACTTC
cdr3_aa: CASSLAPGGDTQYF

j_call: TRBJ2-2
clone_size: few
d_call: TRBD2
v_call: TRBV30
cdr3_nt: TGTGCCTGGAGTGTACTTGAGCGGGGTCGAACCGGGGAGCTGTTTTTT
cdr3_aa: CAWSVLERGRTGELFF

j_call: TRBJ2-4
clone_size: .
d_call: .
v_call: TRBV11-2
cdr3_nt: TGTGCCAGCAGCTTAGCAGTAGCCAAAAACATTCAGTACTTC
cdr3_aa: CASSLAVAKNIQYF

j_call: TRBJ2-7
clone_size: .
d_call: .
v_call: TRBV5-1
cdr3_nt: TGCGCCAGCAGCTCCATCGGCGGCTACGAGCAGTACTTC
cdr3_aa: CASSSIGGYEQYF

j_call: TRBJ2-5
clone_size: .
d_call: .
v_call: TRBV5-6
cdr3_nt: TGTGCCAGCAGCGGAGAACTAGCAGAGACCCAGTACTTC
cdr3_aa: CASSGELAETQYF

j_call: TRBJ2-5
clone_size: few
d_call: .
v_call: TRBV5-1
cdr3_nt: TGCGCCAGCAGCTTGGAACCAGGCTGGTACCAAGAGACCCAGTACTTC
cdr3_aa: CASSLEPGWYQETQYF

j_call: TRBJ2-1
clone_size: .
d_call: TRBD2
v_call: TRBV5-4
cdr3_nt: TGTGCCAGGGGTCTAGCGGGGAATGAGCAGTTCTTC
cdr3_aa: CARGLAGNEQFF

j_call: TRBJ2-7
clone_size: few
d_call: TRBD1
v_call: TRBV11-2
cdr3_nt: TGTGCCAGCAGCTTTATCCGGACAGGGTCGGCCGAGCAGTACTTC
cdr3_aa: CASSFIRTGSAEQYF

j_call: TRBJ2-2
clone_size: few
d_call: TRBD1
v_call: TRBV5-1
cdr3_nt: TGCGCCAGCAGCTGGACAGGGGTCGGTCACGGGGAGCTGTTTTTT
cdr3_aa: CASSWTGVGHGELFF

j_call: TRBJ1-6
clone_size: .
d_call: .
v_call: TRBV19
cdr3_nt: TGTGCCAGTAGTCAGGATTCAACAGGGAATAATTCACCCCTCCACTTT
cdr3_aa: CASSQDSTGNNSPLHF

j_call: TRBJ2-3
clone_size: few
d_call: .
v_call: TRBV28
cdr3_nt: TGTGCCAGCAGTCGATCGACTAGGGCAGATACGCAGTATTTT
cdr3_aa: CASSRSTRADTQYF